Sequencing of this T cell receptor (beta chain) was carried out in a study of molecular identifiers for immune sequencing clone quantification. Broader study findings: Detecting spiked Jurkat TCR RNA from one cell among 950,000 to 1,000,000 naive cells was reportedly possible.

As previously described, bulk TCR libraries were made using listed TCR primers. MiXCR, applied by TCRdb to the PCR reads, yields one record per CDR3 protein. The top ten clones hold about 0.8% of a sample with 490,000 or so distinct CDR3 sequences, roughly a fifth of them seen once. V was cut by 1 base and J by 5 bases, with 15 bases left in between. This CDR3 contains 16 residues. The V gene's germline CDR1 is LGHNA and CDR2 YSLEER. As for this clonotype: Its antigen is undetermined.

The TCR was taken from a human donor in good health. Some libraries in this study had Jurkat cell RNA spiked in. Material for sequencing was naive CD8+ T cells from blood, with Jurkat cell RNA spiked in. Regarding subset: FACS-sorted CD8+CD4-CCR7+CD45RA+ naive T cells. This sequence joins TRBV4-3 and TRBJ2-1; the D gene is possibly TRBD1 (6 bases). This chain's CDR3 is CASSQGVSDSHNEQFF. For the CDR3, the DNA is TGCGCCAGCAGCCAAGGGGTATCGGACAGTCACAATGAGCAGTTCTTC.